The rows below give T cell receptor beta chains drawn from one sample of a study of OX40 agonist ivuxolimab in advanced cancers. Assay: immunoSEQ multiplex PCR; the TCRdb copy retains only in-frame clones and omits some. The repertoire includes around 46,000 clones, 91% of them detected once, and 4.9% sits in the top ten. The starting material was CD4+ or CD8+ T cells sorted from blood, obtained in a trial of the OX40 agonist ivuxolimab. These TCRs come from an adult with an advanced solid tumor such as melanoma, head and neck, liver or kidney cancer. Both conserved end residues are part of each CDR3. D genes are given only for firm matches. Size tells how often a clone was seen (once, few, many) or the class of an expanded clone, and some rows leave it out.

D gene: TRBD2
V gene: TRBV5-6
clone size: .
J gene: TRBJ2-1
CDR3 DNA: TGTGCCAGCAGCGCGGGGACTAGCGGGATCAATGAGCAGTTCTTC
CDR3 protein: CASSAGTSGINEQFF

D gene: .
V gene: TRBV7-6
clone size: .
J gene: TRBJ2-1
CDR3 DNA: TGTGCCAGCAGCTTAAATAGGCCAAACGAGCAGTTCTTC
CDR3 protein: CASSLNRPNEQFF

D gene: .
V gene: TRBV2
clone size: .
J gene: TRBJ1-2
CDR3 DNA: TGTGCCAGCAGTGAAAGATTTACGGGTTATAACTATGGCTACACCTTC
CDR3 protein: CASSERFTGYNYGYTF

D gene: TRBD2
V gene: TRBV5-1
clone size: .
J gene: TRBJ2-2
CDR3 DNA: TGCGCCAGCAGCTTGGCCGAGACAGGGAGTCTGACGGCGGGAGGGCTGGACACCGGGGAGCTGTTTTTT
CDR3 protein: CASSLAETGSLTAGGLDTGELFF

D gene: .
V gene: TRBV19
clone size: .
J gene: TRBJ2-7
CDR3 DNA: TGTGCCAGTAGTATAGCCTACGGTGCCTACGAGCAGTACTTC
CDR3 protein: CASSIAYGAYEQYF

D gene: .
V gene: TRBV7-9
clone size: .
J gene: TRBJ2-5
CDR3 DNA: TGTGCCAGCAGCTTAGGAGGAAGCGGGACCCAGTACTTC
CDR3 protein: CASSLGGSGTQYF

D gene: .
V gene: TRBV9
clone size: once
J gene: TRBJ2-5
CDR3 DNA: TGTGCCAGCAGCCTGACCGGGGGGACCCAGTACTTC
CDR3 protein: CASSLTGGTQYF

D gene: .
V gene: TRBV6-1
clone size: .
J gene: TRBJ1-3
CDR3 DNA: TGTGCCAGCAGTGATGGGTGGCCGAACCTGGACACCATATATTTT
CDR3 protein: CASSDGWPNLDTIYF

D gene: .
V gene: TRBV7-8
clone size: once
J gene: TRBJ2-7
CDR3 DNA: TGTGCCAGCAGCCCGGCGAGCAGGTTCCCCTACGAGCAGTACTTC
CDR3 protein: CASSPASRFPYEQYF

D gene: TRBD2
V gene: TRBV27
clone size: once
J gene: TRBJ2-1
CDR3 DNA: TGTGCCAGTGTGGGACTAGGAGTTTTCAATGAGCAGTTCTTC
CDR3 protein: CASVGLGVFNEQFF

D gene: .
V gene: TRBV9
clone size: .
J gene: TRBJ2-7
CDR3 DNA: TGTGCCAGCAGCTCTGGGTGGGACCTTAACCCCTACGAGCAGTACTTC
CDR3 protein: CASSSGWDLNPYEQYF

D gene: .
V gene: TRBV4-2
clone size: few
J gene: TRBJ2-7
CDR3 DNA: TGTGCCAGCAGCCAAGGGCCGGGACAAGGGCTCGAGCAGTACTTC
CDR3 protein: CASSQGPGQGLEQYF

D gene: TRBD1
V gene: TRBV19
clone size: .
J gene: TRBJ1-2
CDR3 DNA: TGTGCCAGTAGTTGGACAACAGGGGACTATGGCTACACCTTC
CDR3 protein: CASSWTTGDYGYTF

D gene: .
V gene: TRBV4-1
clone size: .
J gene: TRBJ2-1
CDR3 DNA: TGCGCCAGCAGCCTGGCATGGATGGGGGATGAGCAGTTCTTC
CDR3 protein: CASSLAWMGDEQFF

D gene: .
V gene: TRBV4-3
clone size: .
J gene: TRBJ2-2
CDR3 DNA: TGCGCCAGCAGCCTCACGAACACCGGGGAGCTGTTTTTT
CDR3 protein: CASSLTNTGELFF

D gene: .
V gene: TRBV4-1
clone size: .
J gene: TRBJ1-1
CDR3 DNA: TGCGCCAGCAGCCAAGAAGCATTGAGCCCCCACGCAGGGTTT
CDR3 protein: CASSQEALSPHAGF

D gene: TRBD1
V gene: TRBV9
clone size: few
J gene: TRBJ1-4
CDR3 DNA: TGTGCCAGCAGCCCAGGGGGCGGTGAAAAACTGTTTTTT
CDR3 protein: CASSPGGGEKLFF

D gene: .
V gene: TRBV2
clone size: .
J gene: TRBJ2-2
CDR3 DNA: TGTGCCAGCAGTGTGACGGTAAACACCGGGGAGCTGTTTTTT
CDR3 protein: CASSVTVNTGELFF

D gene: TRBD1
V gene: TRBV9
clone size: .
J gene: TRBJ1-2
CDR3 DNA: TGTGCCAGCAGCGGAACCGGGACAGGGAGTTCTAACTATGGCTACACCTTC
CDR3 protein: CASSGTGTGSSNYGYTF

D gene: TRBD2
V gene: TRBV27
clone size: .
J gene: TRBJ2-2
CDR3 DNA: TGTGCCAGCAGTCCCTACCCCGGGACTAGAAAGAACACCGGGGAGCTGTTTTTT
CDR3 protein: CASSPYPGTRKNTGELFF

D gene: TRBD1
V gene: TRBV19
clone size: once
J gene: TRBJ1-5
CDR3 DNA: TGTGCCAGTAGTATAGATTGGGTCAGGGGGCTGGGTCAGCCCCAGCATTTT
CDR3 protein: CASSIDWVRGLGQPQHF

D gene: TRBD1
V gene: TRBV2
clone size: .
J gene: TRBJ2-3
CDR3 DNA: TGTGCCAGCGTACGGCAGGCAGGGACAGTAGATACGCAGTATTTT
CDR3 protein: CASVRQAGTVDTQYF

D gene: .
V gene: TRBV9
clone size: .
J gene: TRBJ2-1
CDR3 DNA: TGTGCCAGCAGCGCGTCTCTGGATGAGCAGTTCTTC
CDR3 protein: CASSASLDEQFF

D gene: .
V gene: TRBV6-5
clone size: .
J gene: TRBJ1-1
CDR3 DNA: TGTGCCAGCAGCCTCCAGGGCACTGAAGCTTTCTTT
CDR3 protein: CASSLQGTEAFF

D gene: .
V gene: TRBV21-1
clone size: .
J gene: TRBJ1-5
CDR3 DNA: TGTGCCAGCAGCATCCCGCCGGGACCGTCGTCCCAGCCCCAGCATTTT
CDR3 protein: CASSIPPGPSSQPQHF

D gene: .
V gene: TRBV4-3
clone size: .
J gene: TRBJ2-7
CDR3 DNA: TGCGCCAGCAGCCAAGATACGTTTTTGGAGCAGTACTTC
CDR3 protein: CASSQDTFLEQYF

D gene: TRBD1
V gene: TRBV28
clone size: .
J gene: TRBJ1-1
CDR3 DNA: TGTGCCAGCAGTTTTGACAGGGCTGTATCTGAAGCTTTCTTT
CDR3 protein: CASSFDRAVSEAFF

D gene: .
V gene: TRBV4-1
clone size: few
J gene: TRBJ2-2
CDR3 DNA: TGCGCCAGCAGCCCTTCGCAAGAGCCCGGAACCGGGGAGCTGTTTTTT
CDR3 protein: CASSPSQEPGTGELFF

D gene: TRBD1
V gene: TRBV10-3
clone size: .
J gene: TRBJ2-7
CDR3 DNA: TGTGCCATCAGTGAGACCAGGGGGACCTACGAGCAGTACTTC
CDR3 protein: CAISETRGTYEQYF

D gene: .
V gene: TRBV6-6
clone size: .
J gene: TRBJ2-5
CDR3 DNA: TGTGCCAGCAGTCGTTTGGGGCCCCCAGAGACCCAGTACTTC
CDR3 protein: CASSRLGPPETQYF

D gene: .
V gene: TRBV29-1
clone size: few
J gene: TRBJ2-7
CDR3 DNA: TGCAGCGTTGATTTCGGGTCCTACGAGCAGTACTTC
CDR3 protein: CSVDFGSYEQYF

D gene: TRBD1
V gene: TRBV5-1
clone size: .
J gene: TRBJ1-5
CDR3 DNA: TGCGCCAGCAGCTTGGGGCAGGGGGAGGACCAGCCCCAGCATTTT
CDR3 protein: CASSLGQGEDQPQHF

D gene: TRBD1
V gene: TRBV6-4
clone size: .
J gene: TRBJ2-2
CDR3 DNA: TGTGCCAGCAGTGACTCACAGGGGGCCACCGGGGAGCTGTTTTTT
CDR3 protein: CASSDSQGATGELFF

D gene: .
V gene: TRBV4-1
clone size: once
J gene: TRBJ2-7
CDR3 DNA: TGCGCCAGCAGCCTCCGGCCTCCCCCAGACTCCAGGCTCGGAGAGCAGTACTTC
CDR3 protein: CASSLRPPPDSRLGEQYF

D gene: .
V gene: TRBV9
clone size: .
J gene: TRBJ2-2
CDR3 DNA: TGTGCCAGCAGCGTAGCGGCAGGTGGGACCGGGGAGCTGTTTTTT
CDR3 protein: CASSVAAGGTGELFF

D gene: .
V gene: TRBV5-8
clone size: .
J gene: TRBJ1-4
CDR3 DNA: TGTGCCAGCAGCCACGTGGGAGGGAATGAAAAACTGTTTTTT
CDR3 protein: CASSHVGGNEKLFF

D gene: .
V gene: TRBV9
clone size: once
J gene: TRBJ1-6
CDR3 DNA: TGTGCCAGCGCCGGGGGGTACCCTAATTCACCCCTCCACTTT
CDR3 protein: CASAGGYPNSPLHF

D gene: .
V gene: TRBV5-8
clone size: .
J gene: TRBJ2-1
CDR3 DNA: TGTGCCAGCAGCTTTATGGGGGAGAAACGCAATGAGCAGTTCTTC
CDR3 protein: CASSFMGEKRNEQFF

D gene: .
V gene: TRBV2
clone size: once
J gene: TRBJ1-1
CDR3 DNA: TGTGCCAGCACCAGGGACGGACTTAACACTGAAGCTTTCTTT
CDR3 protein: CASTRDGLNTEAFF

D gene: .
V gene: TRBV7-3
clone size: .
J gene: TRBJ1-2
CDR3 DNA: TGTGCCAGCAGCCTCCACCCTCCGACCCATGGCTACACCTTC
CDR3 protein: CASSLHPPTHGYTF

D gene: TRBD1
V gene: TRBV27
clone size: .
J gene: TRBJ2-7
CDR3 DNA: TGTGCCAGCAGTTTATTGGGACAGCCCTACGAGCAGTACTTC
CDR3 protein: CASSLLGQPYEQYF

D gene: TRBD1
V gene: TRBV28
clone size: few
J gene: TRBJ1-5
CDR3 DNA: TGTGCCAGCAGTTTATTCAGGGGGTACAATCAGCCCCAGCATTTT
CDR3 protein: CASSLFRGYNQPQHF

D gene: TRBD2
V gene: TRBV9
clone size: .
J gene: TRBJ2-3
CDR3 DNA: TGTGCCAGCAGCGTAGCTACGACTAGCGGGATCGCAGATACGCAGTATTTT
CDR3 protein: CASSVATTSGIADTQYF

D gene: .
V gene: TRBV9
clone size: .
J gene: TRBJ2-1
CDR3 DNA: TGTGCCAGCAGCGTATTCCAGGGGCCCTACAATGAGCAGTTCTTC
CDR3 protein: CASSVFQGPYNEQFF

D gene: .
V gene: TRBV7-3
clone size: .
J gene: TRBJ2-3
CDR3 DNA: TGTGCCAGCAGCTTAGTGGGGGGTGGACCAGATACGCAGTATTTT
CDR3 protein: CASSLVGGGPDTQYF

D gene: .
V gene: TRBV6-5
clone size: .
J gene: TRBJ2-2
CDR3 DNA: TGTGCCAGCAGTTTCAGACAGATGAACACCGGGGAGCTGTTTTTT
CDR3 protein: CASSFRQMNTGELFF

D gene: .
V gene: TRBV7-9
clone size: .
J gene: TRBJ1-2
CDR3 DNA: TGTGCCAGCAGCCAGAGCCTGAGGGGCCTAACTTTCGGCTACACCTTC
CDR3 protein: CASSQSLRGLTFGYTF

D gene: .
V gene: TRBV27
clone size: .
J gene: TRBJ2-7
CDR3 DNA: TGTGCCAGCAGCCCAAGCTCCTACGAGCAGTACTTC
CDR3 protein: CASSPSSYEQYF